One sample yielded the 8 T cell receptor beta chains listed below, sequenced in a study of T cell changes during pregnancy in multiple sclerosis. Assay: immunoSEQ multiplex PCR; the TCRdb copy retains only in-frame clones and omits some. The data hold roughly 64,000 clones, with approximately 91% observed a single time. The specimen was peripheral blood, collected in the second trimester of pregnancy. The receptor set was obtained from a female donor with multiple sclerosis, enrolled in a pregnancy study.

This chain joins TRBV5-1 and TRBJ2-1; 8 bases are shared with TRBD1. CDR1 and CDR2 from the germline V gene are SGHRS and YFSETQ. J was trimmed by 3 bases and V by 2 bases; bases with no gene match: 4. The CDR3 length is 15 residues. CDR3 residues: CASSFGQGGYNEQFF. The CDR3 DNA sequence: TGCGCCAGCAGCTTTGGACAGGGAGGCTACAATGAGCAGTTCTTC.

The chain couples TRBV7-9 to TRBJ2-3; 9 bases fit TRBD1. The trim removed 5 bases at V and 3 bases at J, leaving 6 bases unmatched. The CDR3 is 15 residues long. Germline V gives CDR1 SEHNR, CDR2 FQNEAQ (reference sequence). DNA for the CDR3: TGTGCCAGCAGCATTCCGGGACAGGGAACAGATACGCAGTATTTT. It codes for CASSIPGQGTDTQYF. Using reference TRBV7-9 and TRBJ2-3 for the parts outside the CDR3, the full variable domain is DTGVSQNPRHKITKRGQNVTFRCDPISEHNRLYWYRQTLGQGPEFLTYFQNEAQLEKSRLLSDRFSAERPKGSFSTLEIQRTEQGDSAMYLCASSIPGQGTDTQYFGPGTRLTVL.

The genes are TRBV5-1 and TRBJ2-3; 8 nucleotides agree with TRBD1. Trimming cost V 5 bases and J 5 bases; bases outside gene matches: 4. This CDR3 comprises 13 residues. CDR1 is SGHRS and CDR2 is YFSETQ in the germline V gene. CDR3 protein: CASRGQGIDTQYF. CDR3 sequence (DNA): TGCGCCAGCAGAGGACAGGGAATAGATACGCAGTATTTT.

The V call is TRBV5-4, the J call TRBJ2-1; D possibly corresponds to TRBD2 (5 bases). Germline CDR1 and CDR2: SGHNT and YYREEE (reference sequence). The CDR3 is 12 residues long. Trimming took 10 bases from V and 0 from J, leaving 8 bases between them. The CDR3 bases are TGTGCCTGTACTAGCTCCTACAATGAGCAGTTCTTC. Translation: CACTSSYNEQFF.

This clone was picked up one time. The chain is built from TRBV18 and TRBJ2-6; D possibly corresponds to TRBD2 (6 bases). Trimming stripped 6 bases from V and 1 base from J, with 19 bases between. The CDR3 spans 18 residues. The germline gives CDR1 KGHSH, CDR2 LQKENI. The CDR3 coding sequence is TGTGCCAGCTCTTCGGGACTCCCAAAAGAGTCTGGGGCCAACGTCCTGACTTTC. This gives the protein CASSSGLPKESGANVLTF.

The V call is TRBV4-2, the J call TRBJ1-5; 11 nucleotides match TRBD1. This CDR3 has 19 residues. Germline-derived CDR1 and CDR2 are LGHNA and YNFKEQ. V trimming: 0 bases; J trimming: 2 bases; junction bases outside the gene matches: 9. CDR3 loop: CASSQEGGQGAPGNQPQHF. DNA for the CDR3: TGTGCCAGCAGCCAAGAAGGTGGACAGGGGGCTCCAGGCAATCAGCCCCAGCATTTT.

The rearrangement uses TRBV7-3 and TRBJ2-1, with TRBD2 as a possible D gene (7 bases). The length of the CDR3 is 15 residues. Germline CDR1 and CDR2: SGHTA and FQGTGA. V shed 4 bases and J shed 1 base, with 11 bases lying between them. The CDR3 spells CASSSRGGSYNEQFF. CDR3 nucleotides: TGTGCCAGCAGCTCGAGGGGGGGTTCCTACAATGAGCAGTTCTTC. The full variable domain, completed using reference TRBV7-3 and TRBJ2-1, is GAGVSQTPSNKVTEKGKYVELRCDPISGHTALYWYRQSLGQGPEFLIYFQGTGAADDSGLPNDRFFAVRPEGSVSTLKIQRTERGDSAVYLCASSSRGGSYNEQFFGPGTRLTVL.

This clone appeared once. The CDR3, as DNA: TGTGCCAGCAGCCTGGGGACAGGGGGATTTACTGAAGCTTTCTTT. It translates to CASSLGTGGFTEAFF. This chain connects TRBV7-2 to TRBJ1-1; 11 nucleotides agree with TRBD1. CDR1 SGHTA and CDR2 FQGNSA come from the germline V gene. The V and J ends lost 5 bases and 5 bases, in that order; junction bases with no gene match: 7. This CDR3 is 15 amino acids long. Full variable domain (outside the CDR3, taken from reference TRBV7-2 and TRBJ1-1): GAGVSQSPSNKVTEKGKDVELRCDPISGHTALYWYRQSLGQGLEFLIYFQGNSAPDKSGLPSDRFSAERTGGSVSTLTIQRTQQEDSAVYLCASSLGTGGFTEAFFGQGTRLTVV.